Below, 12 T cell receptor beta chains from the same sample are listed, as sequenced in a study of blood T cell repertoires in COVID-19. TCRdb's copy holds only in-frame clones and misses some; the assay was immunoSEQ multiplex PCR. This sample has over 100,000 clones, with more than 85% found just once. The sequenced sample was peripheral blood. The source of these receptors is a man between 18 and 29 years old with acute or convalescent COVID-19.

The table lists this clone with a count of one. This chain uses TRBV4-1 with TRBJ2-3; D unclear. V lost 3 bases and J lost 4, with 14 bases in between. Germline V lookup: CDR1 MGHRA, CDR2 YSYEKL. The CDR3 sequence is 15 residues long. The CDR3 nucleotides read TGCGCCAGCAGCCAGGCGCGAAGCGAGGCAGATACGCAGTATTTT. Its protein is CASSQARSEADTQYF.

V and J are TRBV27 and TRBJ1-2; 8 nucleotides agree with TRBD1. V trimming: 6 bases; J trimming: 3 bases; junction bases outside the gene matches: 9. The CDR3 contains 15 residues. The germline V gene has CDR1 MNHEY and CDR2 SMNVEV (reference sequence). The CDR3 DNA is TGTGCCAGCAGCATCACTACAGGGGGTGACTATGGCTACACCTTC. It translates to CASSITTGGDYGYTF.

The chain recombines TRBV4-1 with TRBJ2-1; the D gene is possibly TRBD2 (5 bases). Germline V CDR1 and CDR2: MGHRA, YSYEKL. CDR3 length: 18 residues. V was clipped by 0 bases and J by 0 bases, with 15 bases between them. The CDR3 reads CASSQDRGLGSSYNEQFF. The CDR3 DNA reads TGCGCCAGCAGCCAAGATAGAGGGCTTGGGAGCTCCTACAATGAGCAGTTCTTC.

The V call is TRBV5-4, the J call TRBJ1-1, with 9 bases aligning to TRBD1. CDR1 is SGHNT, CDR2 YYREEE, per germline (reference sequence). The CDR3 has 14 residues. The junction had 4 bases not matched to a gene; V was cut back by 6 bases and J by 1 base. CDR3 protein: CASKATGGNTEAFF. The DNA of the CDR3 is TGTGCCAGCAAGGCGACAGGGGGGAACACTGAAGCTTTCTTT.

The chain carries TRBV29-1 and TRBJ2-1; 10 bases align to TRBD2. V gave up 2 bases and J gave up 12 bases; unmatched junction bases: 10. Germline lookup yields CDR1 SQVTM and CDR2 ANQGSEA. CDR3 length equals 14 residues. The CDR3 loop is CSVETYTSGIGQFF. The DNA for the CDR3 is TGCAGCGTTGAAACATATACTAGCGGGATAGGGCAGTTCTTC.

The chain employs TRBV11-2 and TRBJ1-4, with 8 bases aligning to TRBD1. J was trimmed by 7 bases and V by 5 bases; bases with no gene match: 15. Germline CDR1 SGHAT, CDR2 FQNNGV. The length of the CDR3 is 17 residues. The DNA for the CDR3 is TGTGCCAGCAGCCCGCGGGCTAAGACAGGGGTGTTTGAAAAACTGTTTTTT. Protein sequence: CASSPRAKTGVFEKLFF.

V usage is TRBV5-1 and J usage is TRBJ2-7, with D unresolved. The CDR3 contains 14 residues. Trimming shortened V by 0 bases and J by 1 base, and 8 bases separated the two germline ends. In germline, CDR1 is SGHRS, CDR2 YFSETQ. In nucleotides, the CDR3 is TGCGCCAGCAGCTTGGCCTGGGCGTCCTACGAGCAGTACTTC. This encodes CASSLAWASYEQYF.

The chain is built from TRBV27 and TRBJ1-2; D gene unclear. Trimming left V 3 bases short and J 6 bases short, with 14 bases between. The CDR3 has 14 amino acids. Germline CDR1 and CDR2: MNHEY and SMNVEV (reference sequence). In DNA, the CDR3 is TGTGCCAGCAGTTTGGGGAGCGGGTACGATGGCTACACCTTC. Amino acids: CASSLGSGYDGYTF.

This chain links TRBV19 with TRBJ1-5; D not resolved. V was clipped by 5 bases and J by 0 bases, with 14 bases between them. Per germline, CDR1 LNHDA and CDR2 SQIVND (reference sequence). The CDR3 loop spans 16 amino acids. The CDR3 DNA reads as TGTGCCAGTAGTCGGGTCTACATGGATAGCAATCAGCCCCAGCATTTT. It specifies CASSRVYMDSNQPQHF.

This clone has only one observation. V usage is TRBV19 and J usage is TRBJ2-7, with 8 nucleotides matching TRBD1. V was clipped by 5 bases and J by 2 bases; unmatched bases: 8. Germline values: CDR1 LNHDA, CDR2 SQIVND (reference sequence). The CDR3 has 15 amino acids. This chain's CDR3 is CASSPTLTGAYEQYF. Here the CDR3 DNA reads TGTGCCAGTAGTCCTACTTTGACAGGGGCCTACGAGCAGTACTTC.

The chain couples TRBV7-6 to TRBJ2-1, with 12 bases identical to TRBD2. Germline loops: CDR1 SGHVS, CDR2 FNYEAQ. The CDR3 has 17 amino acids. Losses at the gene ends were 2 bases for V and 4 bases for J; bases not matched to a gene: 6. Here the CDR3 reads CASSLIGTSGPYNEQFF. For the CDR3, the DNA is TGTGCCAGCAGCTTAATCGGGACTAGCGGGCCTTACAATGAGCAGTTCTTC. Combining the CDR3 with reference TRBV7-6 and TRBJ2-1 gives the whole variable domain GAGVSQSPRYKVTKRGQDVALRCDPISGHVSLYWYRQALGQGPEFLTYFNYEAQQDKSGLPNDRFSAERPEGSISTLTIQRTEQRDSAMYRCASSLIGTSGPYNEQFFGPGTRLTVL.

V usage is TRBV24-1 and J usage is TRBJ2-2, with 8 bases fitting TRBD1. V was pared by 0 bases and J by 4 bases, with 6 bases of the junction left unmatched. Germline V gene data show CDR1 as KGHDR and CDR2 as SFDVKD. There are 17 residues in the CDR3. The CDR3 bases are TGTGCCACCAGTGATTTGTCAGGGGGCGCCGGCACCGGGGAGCTGTTTTTT. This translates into CATSDLSGGAGTGELFF.